This T cell receptor (beta chain) was captured in a study of breast tumors, draining lymph nodes, adjacent tissues. General study points: Tumor T cell lymph node origin was a supported hypothesis, not proven.

Germline-derived CDR1 and CDR2 are DFQATT and SNEGSKA (reference sequence). Deletions cut 0 bases from V and 3 bases from J, with 7 bases between. The CDR3 length is 13 residues. One entry per CDR3 protein, called by TCRdb with MiXCR from the multiplex PCR reads. Of approximately 210,000 distinct CDR3 sequences listed, less than 40% are singletons. This clonotype was seen repeatedly, ten times or more. Its specificity is unknown. Axillary draining lymph nodes of breast cancer patients supplied the node samples. Source material: axillary lymph node tissue. This rearrangement joins TRBV20-1 to TRBJ2-3; D not resolved. The receptor comes from a female donor with breast cancer. Some clones in this sample may be carry-over from other donors' samples. CDR3 region: CSAREVGTDTQYF. CDR3 coding DNA: TGCAGTGCTAGAGAGGTGGGAACAGATACGCAGTATTTT.